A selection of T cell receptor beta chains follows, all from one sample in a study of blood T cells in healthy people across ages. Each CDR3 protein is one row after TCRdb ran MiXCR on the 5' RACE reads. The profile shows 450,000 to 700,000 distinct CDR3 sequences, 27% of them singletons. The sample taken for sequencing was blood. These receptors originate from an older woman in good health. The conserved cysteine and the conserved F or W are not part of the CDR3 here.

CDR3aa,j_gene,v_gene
SAPPPRLAEVDTQY,TRBJ2-3,TRBV20-1
ASSPPGTGYGHFGANVLT,TRBJ2-6,TRBV18
ASSLTLGMETQY,TRBJ2-5,TRBV5-1
ASSESYSNEKLF,TRBJ1-4,TRBV2
SVRGGVDTQY,TRBJ2-3,TRBV29-1
SARAPDRGGGYT,TRBJ1-2,TRBV20-1
ASTGRETQY,TRBJ2-5,TRBV6-5
ATSREGWSRELF,TRBJ2-2,TRBV15
ASSPRLAGSYNEQF,TRBJ2-1,TRBV7-2
SARAYQTQY,TRBJ2-5,TRBV20-1
AISAKEREDEKLF,TRBJ1-4,TRBV10-3
ASSLSRPGELF,TRBJ2-2,TRBV12-3/TRBV12-4
SARATGSSYEQY,TRBJ2-7,TRBV20-1
ASRRGLAGTTHEQY,TRBJ2-7,TRBV6-5
ASSVPTGVYGYT,TRBJ1-2,TRBV2
ASSLSTQGPANYGYT,TRBJ1-2,TRBV27
ARRPGPSGANVLT,TRBJ2-6,TRBV19
SAVDPLGGGYT,TRBJ1-2,TRBV20-1
ASSVEPGRNTEAF,TRBJ1-1,TRBV9
ASSQWSSGGIYEQY,TRBJ2-7,TRBV3-1
ASSVEFPGGGLYGYT,TRBJ1-2,TRBV9
ASSPHRGYEQY,TRBJ2-7,TRBV12-3/TRBV12-4
ASRTPGLDEQY,TRBJ2-7,TRBV6-5
ASSRQGDSNQPQH,TRBJ1-5,TRBV21-1
ASSLVGRGNTIY,TRBJ1-3,TRBV5-1
ASSPFGETEAF,TRBJ1-1,TRBV7-2
ASSLQFEVIVNTEAF,TRBJ1-1,TRBV5-6
ASRTGVWTTEAF,TRBJ1-1,TRBV7-2
SARGGTISYEQY,TRBJ2-7,TRBV20-1
ASSLWRTATYEQY,NA,TRBV28
ASSFWGRGIGELF,TRBJ2-2,TRBV12-3/TRBV12-4
ASSLGQGREQY,TRBJ2-7,TRBV28
ASSLGSGLVHKEQF,TRBJ2-1,TRBV4-1
SVERDRTTYSGYT,TRBJ1-2,TRBV29-1
ASSEEGVNTEAF,TRBJ1-1,TRBV2
ASSLWGSDEQY,TRBJ2-7,TRBV7-9
ASSRQGSSGNTIY,TRBJ1-3,TRBV3-1
ASSLASVVSGYT,TRBJ1-2,TRBV7-2
ASSPQGLGEKLF,TRBJ1-4,TRBV7-9
ASSKTRTDTQY,TRBJ2-3,TRBV7-9
SARGQGRFTEAF,TRBJ1-1,TRBV20-1